The next 5 T cell receptor beta chains were all read from a single sample in a study of shared clonotypes between healthy human individuals. The assay was immunoSEQ multiplex PCR, and TCRdb's table has in-frame clones only and misses some. The data hold a few million clones, with 80% to 95% observed a single time. Sequencing input: naive CD4+ T cells from PBMCs. As to subset: CD45RA+ positively selected. The receptors come from a man aged 18 to 30 in good health. Some clones in this sample may be carry-over from other donors' samples.

The V call is TRBV16, the J call TRBJ2-1, with 12 bases matching TRBD1. CDR3 length equals 15 residues. In germline, CDR1 is KGHSY, CDR2 FQNENV. V lost 2 bases to trimming and J lost 9 bases; unmatched junction nucleotides: 5. The CDR3 sequence: CASSQRDRGQGEQFF. The CDR3 DNA reads as TGTGCCAGCAGCCAAAGGGACAGGGGGCAAGGTGAGCAGTTCTTC.

CDR3 sequence: CASKDRENTEAFF. CDR3 DNA: TGTGCCAGTAAAGACAGGGAGAACACTGAAGCTTTCTTT. This chain connects TRBV19 to TRBJ1-1, with 7 bases aligning to TRBD1. Germline loops: CDR1 LNHDA, CDR2 SQIVND (reference sequence). Trimming took 7 bases from V and 1 from J; bases not matched to a gene: 3. The CDR3 contains 13 residues.

The chain links TRBV6-5 to TRBJ2-7, with 12 bases lining up with TRBD2. The CDR3 extends over 15 amino acids. The V segment lost 4 bases and the J segment 5 bases; nucleotides outside the gene matches: 6. CDR1 is MNHEY and CDR2 is SVGAGI in the germline V gene. The CDR3 nucleotides read TGTGCCAGCAGTTCCCGGACTAGCGGGAAAGACGAGCAGTACTTC. This codes for CASSSRTSGKDEQYF.

The V and J genes are TRBV2 and TRBJ1-2, with a tentative D call TRBD1 (6 bases). CDR3 size: 13 residues. V gave up 6 bases and J gave up 2 bases, with 10 bases separating them. The germline CDR1 and CDR2 sequences are SNHLY and FYNNEI. The CDR3 is CASRETGNYGYTF. The CDR3 DNA is TGTGCCAGCAGAGAAACAGGGAACTATGGCTACACCTTC.

About this clone: Additional DNA sequences in this sample encode the identical CDR3. V usage is TRBV18 and J usage is TRBJ2-2, with D perhaps TRBD2 (5 bases). CDR1 is KGHSH and CDR2 is LQKENI in the germline V gene. V lost 3 bases to trimming and J lost 0 bases, with 8 bases between them. The CDR3 has 15 amino acids. The CDR3 spells CASSPRTSNTGELFF. The CDR3 coding sequence is TGTGCCAGCTCACCCAGGACTTCGAACACCGGGGAGCTGTTTTTT.